This TCR beta chain comes out of a study of shared clonotypes between healthy human individuals (dated by TCRdb to 2020 to 2022). General notes on the study: Three men and two women, aged 18 to 49 years, made up the cohort. The study deeply sequenced blood TCR repertoires of five healthy adults to estimate repertoire size and the extent of clonotype sharing between individuals. To increase sequencing depth and limit assay-specific biases, TCR repertoire library preparation and sequencing were carried out by different laboratories using diverse techniques. Between about 0.9 and 10 billion PBMCs per donor were obtained by leukapheresis. Here is what the overall study found, with its caveats: Only blood was sampled, and tissue TCR repertoires likely differ from those in blood. The genetic and exposure-history diversity represented was limited by the small number of donors. Based on pairwise subsampling, the degree of clonotype sharing among donors was expected to be affected by sequencing depth.

Remarks on this clone: Its antigen remains unidentified. There are no base qualities to consult, and no much larger clone falls within one base.

Using the deep immunoSEQ assay, TCR CDR3 regions were amplified from genomic DNA by multiplex PCR. Genomic DNA extracted from each cell subset was distributed evenly over all wells of several immunoSEQ 96-well plates, and each plate served as one replicate. For unsorted PBMC, each replicate PCR was loaded with roughly 330 ng genomic DNA, equivalent to 25,000 to 35,000 T cell genomes. Ten immunoSEQ deep assay plates were used to sequence unsorted PBMC genomic DNA. The purified libraries were quantified using a Qubit 3.0 fluorometer, sized with a Bioanalyzer 2100, and then quantified again using the KAPA Library Quantification kit. Every immunoSEQ 96-well plate was sequenced on a separate single-read 150-cycle Illumina NextSeq 550 flow cell. The authors' analysis ran thus. Because the immunoSEQ output held only junctional sequences and lacked quality scores, the filtering could not match the filtering applied to full-length reads. Sequences were annotated with PyIR, a Python wrapper for IgBLAST v1.9, and V/J genes and CDR3 were assigned using IMGT germline references. Reads were removed for weak V/J assignments (E-value above 1e-6), missing CDR3, stop codons, out-of-frame junctions, or ambiguous translated residues. V3J clonotypes were defined as sequences sharing the same inferred V gene, J gene, and CDR3 amino acid sequence. Percentage overlap between repertoires was computed as shared unique clonotypes divided by the size of the smaller repertoire. Three approaches were used to assess repertoire richness: RTK rarefaction, the Chao1 estimator, and Recon v2.1 estimates of unobserved clonotypes. The table was pulled from immuneACCESS by TCRdb, which kept in-frame rearrangements only. Such tables lose some clones; where checked, under half of the loss comes from unresolved V genes, and the rest has no known cause. Clone size and V and J calls were adopted from that table, with D and trimming inferred from the DNA. The sample table contains about half a million clones; only one count was recorded for roughly 78% of them. Of the sample, roughly 12% falls within the top ten clones.

Healthy HIV-negative adults with no recently reported acute infections or vaccinations were included as donors. Only Caucasian adults living in Nashville, Tennessee, USA were represented among the donors. For unsorted samples, about 87 million PBMCs were counted, and genomic DNA was extracted using the QIAamp DNA Blood Mini kit. Blood was obtained by leukapheresis, after which PBMCs were separated by Ficoll-Histopaque density gradient centrifugation and cryopreserved in liquid nitrogen vapor phase. This sequence originates from a woman between 40 and 50 years old in good health. Some clones in this sample may be carry-over from other donors' samples. The sample comprised PBMCs.

DNA sequence: TGTGCCAGCTCACCAGGAGGTGGTTATGGCTACACCTTC. It specifies CASSPGGGYGYTF. The chain employs TRBV18 and TRBJ1-2; no D gene can be assigned with confidence. V was cut back by 2 bases and J by 5 bases, leaving a gap of 9 bases between them. CDR1 is given as KGHSH and CDR2 as LQKENI, both from the germline V gene. Taken from cysteine to phenylalanine, the CDR3 has 13 residues. CDR3 DNA only is kept here, 39 bases in frame from base 1.